These 25 T cell receptor beta chains share one sample of origin, sequenced in a study of blood T cell repertoires in COVID-19 (dated by TCRdb to the early 2020s). Library preparation used the immunoSEQ multiplex PCR assay. TCRdb limited this immuneACCESS table to in-frame rearrangements with V and J called. A share of clones is missing; checked studies link under half to unresolved V genes, and the rest is unexplained. The sample contains some 350,000 clones, about 90% of them found a single time. The ten largest make up 3% of the sample. The source material was peripheral blood. The source of these receptors is a woman in her 30s with COVID-19, enrolled during active disease.

The chain has TRBV11-2 and TRBJ2-3, with TRBD2 identical over 14 bases. This CDR3 contains 16 residues. V gave up 5 bases and J gave up 6 bases; unmatched junction bases: 7. CDR1 and CDR2 from the germline V gene are SGHAT and FQNNGV. The CDR3 loop reads CASSLRLAGGPDTQYF. The CDR3 bases are TGTGCCAGCAGCCTAAGACTAGCGGGGGGGCCTGATACGCAGTATTTT.

The rearrangement uses TRBV6-5 and TRBJ1-5, with 7 bases matching TRBD1. The V segment lost 10 bases and the J segment 6 bases; nucleotides outside the gene matches: 12. The V gene's germline CDR1 is MNHEY and CDR2 SVGAGI. CDR3 length equals 14 residues. The DNA for the CDR3 is TGTGCCACCAGGGGGGGGGTTAGTAGTCAGCCCCAGCATTTT. Protein: CATRGGVSSQPQHF.

V and J are TRBV5-6 and TRBJ2-3; TRBD2 agrees at 13 bases. Germline assignment: CDR1 SGHDT and CDR2 YYEEEE. The CDR3 runs 17 residues. Trimming at V came to 2 bases and at J to 9 bases, leaving 12 bases not matched to a gene. The CDR3, as DNA: TGTGCCAGCAGCTTCGGACTAGCGGGAGATCCGGGGAGGACGCAGTATTTT. Amino acid sequence: CASSFGLAGDPGRTQYF.

This clone came up once. This chain links TRBV12-5 with TRBJ2-1; 12 nucleotides align to TRBD2. Per the germline V gene, CDR1 is LGHNT and CDR2 is FRNRAP. The length of the CDR3 is 19 residues. The ends lost 6 bases at V and 0 bases at J; junction bases unmatched: 12. The CDR3 DNA reads as TGTGCTAGTGGCCCTCTGACTAGCGGGAGCCCTAGCTCCTACAATGAGCAGTTCTTC. Translating it yields CASGPLTSGSPSSYNEQFF.

The rearrangement links TRBV11-2 to TRBJ2-5; D unclear. Trimming cost V 1 base and J 4 bases, with 10 bases left between them. The germline CDR1 and CDR2 sequences are SGHAT and FQNNGV. The CDR3 runs to 14 residues. Written as DNA, the CDR3 is TGTGCCAGCAGCTTAGGAGGTGTTAGAGAGACCCAGTACTTC. Translation: CASSLGGVRETQYF.

The gene calls are TRBV19 and TRBJ1-1, with no clear D. Germline CDR1 and CDR2: LNHDA and SQIVND (reference sequence). The CDR3 extends over 12 amino acids. Trimming stripped 5 bases from V and 3 bases from J, with 7 bases between. CDR3 sequence: CASSGSYTEAFF. Written as DNA, the CDR3 is TGTGCCAGTAGTGGGAGTTACACTGAAGCTTTCTTT.

The chain is built from TRBV6-2 or TRBV6-3 and TRBJ1-6; a possible D gene is TRBD1 (5 bases). This CDR3 is 17 amino acids long. The V and J ends lost 0 bases and 14 bases respectively, with 23 bases between them. CDR1 MNHEY and CDR2 SVGEGT come from the germline V gene. DNA for the CDR3: TGTGCCAGCAGTTACTCCGTAGGACCGCCAGGGTATCGGTCCCTCCACTTT. This translates into CASSYSVGPPGYRSLHF.

J is TRBJ1-1 and V is TRBV7-2, with D possibly being TRBD1 (5 bases). Trimming removed 6 bases at V and 1 base at J, with 9 bases between. This CDR3 region has 13 residues. Germline V CDR1 and CDR2: SGHTA, FQGNSA. The CDR3 spells CASSTGRNTEAFF. Written as DNA, the CDR3 is TGTGCCAGCAGTACAGGACGGAACACTGAAGCTTTCTTT.

The rearrangement links TRBV9 to TRBJ1-1; 8 bases line up with TRBD1. The CDR3 contains 14 residues. The germline V gene encodes CDR1 SGDLS and CDR2 YYNGEE. Unmatched junction bases numbered 2, after V lost 3 bases and J lost 1 base. The CDR3 sequence is CASSAGQGNTEAFF. The CDR3, as DNA: TGTGCCAGCAGCGCTGGACAGGGGAACACTGAAGCTTTCTTT. The complete variable domain, with remaining parts taken from reference TRBV9 and TRBJ1-1, reads DSGVTQTPKHLITATGQRVTLRCSPRSGDLSVYWYQQSLDQGLQFLIQYYNGEERAKGNILERFSAQQFPDLHSELNLSSLELGDSALYFCASSAGQGNTEAFFGQGTRLTVV.

The chain links TRBV28 to TRBJ2-3; the D gene is possibly TRBD2 (6 bases). This CDR3 has 14 amino acids. The germline V gene has CDR1 MDHEN and CDR2 SYDVKM. Trimming removed 7 bases at V and 0 bases at J, with 11 bases between. The CDR3 loop reads CASKVEGSTDTQYF. CDR3 bases: TGTGCCAGCAAGGTGGAGGGTAGCACAGATACGCAGTATTTT.

This clone came up a few times. This chain joins TRBV15 and TRBJ2-7; D remains ambiguous. CDR3 length: 16 residues. The V end was cut by 1 base, the J end by 5 bases, with 18 bases between. Germline CDR1 is LNHNV and CDR2 is YYDKDF (reference sequence). The CDR3 region has the DNA TGTGCCACCAGCAGAGGCGGCTATGGAGTTAGGAACGAGCAGTACTTC. It translates to CATSRGGYGVRNEQYF.

This clone showed up just once. The chain joins TRBV19 to TRBJ1-1, with TRBD1 identical over 11 bases. Trimming removed 4 bases from V and 5 bases from J; junction bases left unmatched: 9. The CDR3 is made up of 16 amino acids. Looked up from germline, CDR1 is LNHDA and CDR2 is SQIVND (reference sequence). The CDR3 region is CASSTDRGRLGTEAFF. CDR3 DNA: TGTGCCAGTAGTACGGACAGGGGGCGGTTGGGGACTGAAGCTTTCTTT.

This CDR3 reads CASSRDRDDGYTF. The CDR3 bases are TGTGCCAGCTCAAGGGACAGGGATGATGGCTACACCTTC. This rearrangement joins TRBV18 to TRBJ1-2, with 9 bases aligning to TRBD1. With V trimmed by 5 bases and J by 6 bases, 4 bases remained unmatched. The CDR3 covers 13 residues. Germline CDR1 KGHSH, CDR2 LQKENI.

The chain is built from TRBV21-1 and TRBJ1-6; the D call of TRBD1 is as the table states it, not checked on the DNA. TRBV21-1 is a documented pseudogene. CDR3 length: 15 amino acids. The CDR3 sequence is CASSKYNRGCSPLHF. The CDR3 DNA follows: TGTGCCAGCAGCAAATATAACAGGGGGTGTTCACCCCTCCACTTT.

This chain links TRBV3-1 (or the pseudogene TRBV3-2) with TRBJ2-3; possibly TRBD1 for D (5 bases). The V end was cut by 1 base, the J end by 12 bases, with 23 bases between. CDR1 and CDR2 (germline): LGHDT, YNNKEL (reference sequence). The CDR3 runs to 16 residues. Written as DNA, the CDR3 is TGTGCCAGCAGCCAAGTTGTAGGGGCAAGCGCGATTTTTCAGTATTTT. Its translation: CASSQVVGASAIFQYF.

The chain recombines TRBV20-1 with TRBJ2-5; TRBD2 might be the D (7 bases). V lost 3 bases, J lost 2 bases, and 16 bases lay in between. The germline V gene encodes CDR1 DFQATT and CDR2 SNEGSKA (reference sequence). This CDR3 region has 15 residues. This CDR3 is CSASVGGGGQETQYF. DNA for the CDR3: TGCAGTGCTAGTGTAGGAGGGGGGGGGCAAGAGACCCAGTACTTC.

The rearrangement uses TRBV28 and TRBJ2-3, with D perhaps TRBD2 (5 bases). V lost 7 bases and J lost 1, with 12 bases in between. The CDR3 is made up of 14 amino acids. The V gene's germline CDR1 is MDHEN and CDR2 SYDVKM. Here the CDR3 DNA reads TGTGCCAGCACTATAAGTAGCGGCACAGATACGCAGTATTTT. Protein product: CASTISSGTDTQYF.

The gene calls are TRBV19 and TRBJ1-2, with D unclear. Trimming left V 10 bases short and J 2 bases short, with 8 bases between. Germline loops: CDR1 LNHDA, CDR2 SQIVND (reference sequence). The CDR3 has 11 amino acids. CDR3 nucleotides: TGTGCCACCGTCTTCAACTATGGCTACACCTTC. Its protein product is CATVFNYGYTF.

The chain links TRBV2 to TRBJ1-2, with a possible D match to TRBD1 (5 bases). The CDR3 runs to 18 residues. Germline loops: CDR1 SNHLY, CDR2 FYNNEI. The germline V and J ends were trimmed by 10 bases and 0 bases, with 27 bases remaining between them. CDR3 sequence (DNA): TGTGCCAACCCCGAAAATAGGGAGGGACGAATAGCTAACTATGGCTACACCTTC. Its protein product is CANPENREGRIANYGYTF.

The chain links TRBV28 to TRBJ2-3, with TRBD2 matching 11 bases. Germline lookup yields CDR1 MDHEN and CDR2 SYDVKM. V was pared by 1 base and J by 2 bases, with 11 bases of the junction left unmatched. The CDR3 length is 19 residues. As DNA, the CDR3 is TGTGCCAGCAGTTTATTTACTGCGGGACTAGCGGAATACACAGATACGCAGTATTTT. Its protein product is CASSLFTAGLAEYTDTQYF.

The chain is built from TRBV29-1 and TRBJ1-4; the D is unclear. The CDR3 is 13 residues long. V was trimmed by 4 bases and J by 2 bases, leaving 8 bases between them. CDR1 and CDR2 (germline): SQVTM, ANQGSEA. The CDR3 DNA is TGCAGCGTTGGACAAGGCACTAATGAAAAACTGTTTTTT. Residues: CSVGQGTNEKLFF.

The gene calls are TRBV18 and TRBJ1-3; tentatively, D is TRBD1 (6 bases). Trimming left V 3 bases short and J 0 bases short, with 15 bases between. CDR3 length equals 17 residues. Germline loops: CDR1 KGHSH, CDR2 LQKENI. The CDR3 coding sequence is TGTGCCAGCTCACCGGGGGCCTTGGACTTCTCTGGAAACACCATATATTTT. Protein sequence: CASSPGALDFSGNTIYF.

In its sample, this clone was seen once. The chain joins TRBV7-2 to TRBJ2-5; no reliable D call. Germline CDR1 is SGHTA and CDR2 is FQGNSA. Trimming cost V 1 base and J 5 bases, with 11 bases left between them. The CDR3 consists of 14 residues. The CDR3 nucleotides read TGTGCCAGCAGCTTAGTATCCCTCCAGGAGACCCAGTACTTC. It is translated as CASSLVSLQETQYF. Looking up the rest from reference TRBV7-2 and TRBJ2-5 gives the full variable domain: GAGVSQSPSNKVTEKGKDVELRCDPISGHTALYWYRQSLGQGLEFLIYFQGNSAPDKSGLPSDRFSAERTGGSVSTLTIQRTQQEDSAVYLCASSLVSLQETQYFGPGTRLLVL.

The V call is TRBV6-2 or TRBV6-3, the J call TRBJ2-2, with 13 bases that match TRBD2. There are 18 residues in the CDR3. V was clipped by 2 bases and J by 3 bases; unmatched bases: 6. The germline V gene has CDR1 MNHEY and CDR2 SVGEGT. CDR3 residues: CASSYNGLAGEYTGELFF. As DNA, the CDR3 is TGTGCCAGCAGTTACAACGGACTAGCGGGGGAGTACACCGGGGAGCTGTTTTTT.

Concerning this clone: Being one base from a much bigger clone, this may be a read error. The chain links TRBV6-5 to TRBJ2-7; maybe TRBD1 (6 bases). CDR1 and CDR2 from the germline V gene are MNHEY and SVGAGI. This CDR3 is built from 14 residues. V was cut by 0 bases and J by 5 bases, with 11 bases left in between. The DNA of the CDR3 is TGTGCCAGCAGTTACTCGACACAGGGCCACGAGCAGTACTTC. Translation gives CASSYSTQGHEQYF.